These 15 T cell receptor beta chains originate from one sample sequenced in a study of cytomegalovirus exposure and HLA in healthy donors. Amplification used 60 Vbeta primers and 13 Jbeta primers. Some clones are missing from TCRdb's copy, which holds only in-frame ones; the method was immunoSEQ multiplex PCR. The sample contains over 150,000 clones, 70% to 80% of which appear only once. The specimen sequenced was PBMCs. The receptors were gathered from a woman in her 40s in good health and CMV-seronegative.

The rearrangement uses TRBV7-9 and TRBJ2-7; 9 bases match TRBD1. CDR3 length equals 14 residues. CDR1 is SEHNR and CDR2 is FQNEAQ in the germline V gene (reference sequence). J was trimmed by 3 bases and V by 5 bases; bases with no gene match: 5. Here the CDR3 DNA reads TGTGCCAGCAGCCGGACAGGGGCCAACTACGAGCAGTACTTC. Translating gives CASSRTGANYEQYF.

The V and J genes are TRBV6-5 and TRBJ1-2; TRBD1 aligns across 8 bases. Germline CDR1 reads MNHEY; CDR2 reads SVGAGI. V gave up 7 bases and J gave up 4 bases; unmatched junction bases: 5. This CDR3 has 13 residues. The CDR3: CASKLDRVYGYTF. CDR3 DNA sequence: TGTGCCAGCAAGTTGGACAGGGTCTATGGCTACACCTTC.

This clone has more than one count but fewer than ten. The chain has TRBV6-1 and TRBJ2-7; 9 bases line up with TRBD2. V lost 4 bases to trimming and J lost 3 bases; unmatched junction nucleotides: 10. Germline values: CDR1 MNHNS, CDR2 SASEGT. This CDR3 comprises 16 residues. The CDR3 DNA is TGTGCCAGCAGTGCTCCGCGAAGCGGGAGGAACTACGAGCAGTACTTC. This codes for CASSAPRSGRNYEQYF.

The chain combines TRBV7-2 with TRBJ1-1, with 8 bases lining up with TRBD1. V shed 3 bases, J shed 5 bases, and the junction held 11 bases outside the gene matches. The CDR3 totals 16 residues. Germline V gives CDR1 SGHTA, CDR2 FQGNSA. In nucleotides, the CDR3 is TGTGCCAGCAGCTTGGGTGGACAGGGATTTAGGACTGAAGCTTTCTTT. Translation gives CASSLGGQGFRTEAFF.

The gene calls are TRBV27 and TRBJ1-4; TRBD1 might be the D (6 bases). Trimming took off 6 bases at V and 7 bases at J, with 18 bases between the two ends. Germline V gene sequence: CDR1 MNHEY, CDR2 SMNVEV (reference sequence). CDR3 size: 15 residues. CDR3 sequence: CASRKNRAQAEKLFF. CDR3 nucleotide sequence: TGTGCCAGCAGAAAAAACAGGGCCCAAGCTGAAAAACTGTTTTTT.

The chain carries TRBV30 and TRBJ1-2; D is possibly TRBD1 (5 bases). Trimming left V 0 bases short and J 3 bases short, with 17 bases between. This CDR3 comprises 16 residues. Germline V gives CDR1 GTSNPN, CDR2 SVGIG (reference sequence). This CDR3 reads CAWSVVGRTRDYGYTF. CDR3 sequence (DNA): TGTGCCTGGAGTGTCGTAGGACGGACAAGGGACTATGGCTACACCTTC.

CDR3 bases: TGTGCCAGCAGACGCCGGGACAGCCACACTGAAGCTTTCTTT. Translated: CASRRRDSHTEAFF. The rearrangement uses TRBV6-5 and TRBJ1-1; 7 nucleotides agree with TRBD1. The junction had 7 bases not matched to a gene; V was cut back by 6 bases and J by 3 bases. Germline V gives CDR1 MNHEY, CDR2 SVGAGI. The CDR3 covers 14 residues.

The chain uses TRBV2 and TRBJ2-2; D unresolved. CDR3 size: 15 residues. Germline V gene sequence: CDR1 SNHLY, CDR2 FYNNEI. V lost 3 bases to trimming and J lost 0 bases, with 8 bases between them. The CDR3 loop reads CASSEIASNTGELFF. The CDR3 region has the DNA TGTGCCAGCAGTGAGATAGCCTCGAACACCGGGGAGCTGTTTTTT.

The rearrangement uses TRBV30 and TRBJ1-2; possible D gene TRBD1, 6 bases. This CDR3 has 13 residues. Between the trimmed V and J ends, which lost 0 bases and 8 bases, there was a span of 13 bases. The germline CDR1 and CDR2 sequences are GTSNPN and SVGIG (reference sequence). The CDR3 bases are TGTGCCTGGAGTGTAATGGGGGCCGGGGGCTACACCTTC. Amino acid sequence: CAWSVMGAGGYTF. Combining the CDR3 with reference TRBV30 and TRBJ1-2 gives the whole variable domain SQTIHQWPATLVQPVGSPLSLECTVEGTSNPNLYWYRQAAGRGLQLLFYSVGIGQISSEVPQNLSASRPQDRQFILSSKKLLLSDSGFYLCAWSVMGAGGYTFGSGTRLTVV.

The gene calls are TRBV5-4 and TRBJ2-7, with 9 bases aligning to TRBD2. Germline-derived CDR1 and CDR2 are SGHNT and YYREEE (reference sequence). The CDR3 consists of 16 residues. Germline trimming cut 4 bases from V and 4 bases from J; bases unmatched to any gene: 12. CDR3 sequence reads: CASSLPGAGGFYEQYF. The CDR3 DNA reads TGTGCCAGCAGCCTACCTGGGGCGGGAGGGTTTTACGAGCAGTACTTC.

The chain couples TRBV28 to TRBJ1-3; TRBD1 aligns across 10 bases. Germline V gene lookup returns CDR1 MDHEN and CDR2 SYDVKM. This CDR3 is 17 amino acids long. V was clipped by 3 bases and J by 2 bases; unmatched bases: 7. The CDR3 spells CASSFSGTGAPGNTIYF. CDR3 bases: TGTGCCAGCAGTTTTTCCGGGACAGGGGCACCTGGAAACACCATATATTTT. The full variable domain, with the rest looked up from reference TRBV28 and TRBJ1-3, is DVKVTQSSRYLVKRTGEKVFLECVQDMDHENMFWYRQDPGLGLRLIYFSYDVKMKEKGDIPEGYSVSREKKERFSLILESASTNQTSMYLCASSFSGTGAPGNTIYFGEGSWLTVV.

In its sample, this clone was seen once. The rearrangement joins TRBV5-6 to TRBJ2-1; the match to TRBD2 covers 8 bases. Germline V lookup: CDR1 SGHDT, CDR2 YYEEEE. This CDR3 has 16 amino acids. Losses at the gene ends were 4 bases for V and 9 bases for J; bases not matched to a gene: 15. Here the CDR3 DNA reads TGTGCCAGCAGCCCAAAGAGCGGGAGCTCTCAATTTGAGCAGTTCTTC. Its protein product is CASSPKSGSSQFEQFF.

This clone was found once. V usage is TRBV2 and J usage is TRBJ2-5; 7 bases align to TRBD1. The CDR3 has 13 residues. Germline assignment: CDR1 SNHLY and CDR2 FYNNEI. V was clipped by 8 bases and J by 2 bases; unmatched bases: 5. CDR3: CASLRGSQETQYF. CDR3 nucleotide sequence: TGTGCCAGCCTCAGGGGGTCTCAAGAGACCCAGTACTTC.

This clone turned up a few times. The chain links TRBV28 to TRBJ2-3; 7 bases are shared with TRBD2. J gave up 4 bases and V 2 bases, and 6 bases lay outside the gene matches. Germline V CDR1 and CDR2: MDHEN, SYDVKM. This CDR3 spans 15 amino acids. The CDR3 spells CASSLGAGPADTQYF. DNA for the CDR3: TGTGCCAGCAGTTTAGGAGCGGGGCCGGCAGATACGCAGTATTTT.

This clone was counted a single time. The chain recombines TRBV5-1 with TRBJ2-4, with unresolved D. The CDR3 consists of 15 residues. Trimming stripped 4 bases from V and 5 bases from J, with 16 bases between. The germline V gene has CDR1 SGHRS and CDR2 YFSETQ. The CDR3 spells CASSPSTSTQNIQYF. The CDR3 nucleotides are TGCGCCAGCAGCCCTTCCACAAGTACCCAAAACATTCAGTACTTC.